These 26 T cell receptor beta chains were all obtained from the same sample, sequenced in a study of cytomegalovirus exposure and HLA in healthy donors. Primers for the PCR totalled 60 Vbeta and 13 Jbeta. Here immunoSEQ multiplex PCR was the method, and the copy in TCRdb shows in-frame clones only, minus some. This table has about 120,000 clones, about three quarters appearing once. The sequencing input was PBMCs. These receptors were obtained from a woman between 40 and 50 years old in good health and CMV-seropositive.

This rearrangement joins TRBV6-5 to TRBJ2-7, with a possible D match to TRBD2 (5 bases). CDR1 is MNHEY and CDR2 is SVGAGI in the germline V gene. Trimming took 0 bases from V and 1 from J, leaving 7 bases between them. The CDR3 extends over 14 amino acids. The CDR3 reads CASSYSGVSYEQYF. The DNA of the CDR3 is TGTGCCAGCAGTTACTCCGGGGTATCCTACGAGCAGTACTTC.

CDR3 protein: CASSLGQGINEQFF. The CDR3 DNA sequence: TGTGCCAGCAGTTTAGGCCAGGGAATCAATGAGCAGTTCTTC. The J gene is TRBJ2-1, the V gene TRBV27; tentatively, D is TRBD1 (5 bases). The V gene's germline CDR1 is MNHEY and CDR2 SMNVEV (reference sequence). The CDR3 has 14 residues. The V end was cut by 2 bases, the J end by 6 bases, with 11 bases between.

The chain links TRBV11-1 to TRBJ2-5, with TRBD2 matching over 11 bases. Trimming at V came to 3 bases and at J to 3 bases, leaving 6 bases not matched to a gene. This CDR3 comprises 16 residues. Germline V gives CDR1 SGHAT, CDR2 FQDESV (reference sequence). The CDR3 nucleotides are TGTGCCAGCAGCTTGCTACTAGCGGGGGCTAAAGAGACCCAGTACTTC. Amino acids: CASSLLLAGAKETQYF.

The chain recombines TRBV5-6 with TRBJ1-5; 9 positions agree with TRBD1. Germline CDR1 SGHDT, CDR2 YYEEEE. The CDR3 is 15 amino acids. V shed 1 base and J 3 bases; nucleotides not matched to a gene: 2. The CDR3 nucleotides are TGTGCCAGCAGCTTGCGACAGGGGGACAATCAGCCCCAGCATTTT. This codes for CASSLRQGDNQPQHF.

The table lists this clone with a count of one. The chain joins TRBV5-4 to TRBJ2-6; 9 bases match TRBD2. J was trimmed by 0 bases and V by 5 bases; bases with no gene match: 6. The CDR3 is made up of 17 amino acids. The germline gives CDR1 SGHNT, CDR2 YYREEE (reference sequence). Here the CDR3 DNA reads TGTGCCAGCAGTTATAGCGGGGGTTACTCTGGGGCCAACGTCCTGACTTTC. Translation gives CASSYSGGYSGANVLTF.

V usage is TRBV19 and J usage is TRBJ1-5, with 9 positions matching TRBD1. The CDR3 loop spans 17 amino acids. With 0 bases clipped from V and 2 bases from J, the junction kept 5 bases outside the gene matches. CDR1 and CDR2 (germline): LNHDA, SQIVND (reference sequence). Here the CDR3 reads CASSIDRWTGGNQPQHF. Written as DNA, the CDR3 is TGTGCCAGTAGTATAGATAGGTGGACAGGGGGCAATCAGCCCCAGCATTTT.

CDR3 nucleotides: TGTGCCAGCAGCGTAGTAGGGACTAGCTACAATGAGCAGTTCTTC. Its translation: CASSVVGTSYNEQFF. This sequence joins TRBV9 and TRBJ2-1, with 8 bases lining up with TRBD2. Losses at the gene ends were 0 bases for V and 3 bases for J; bases not matched to a gene: 2. The CDR3 extends over 15 amino acids. The germline V gene encodes CDR1 SGDLS and CDR2 YYNGEE.

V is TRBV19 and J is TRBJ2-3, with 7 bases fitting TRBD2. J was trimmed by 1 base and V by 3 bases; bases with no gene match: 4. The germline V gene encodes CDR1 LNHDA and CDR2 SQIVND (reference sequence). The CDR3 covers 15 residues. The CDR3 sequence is CASSIGAGGTDTQYF. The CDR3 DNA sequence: TGTGCCAGTAGTATTGGGGCGGGGGGCACAGATACGCAGTATTTT.

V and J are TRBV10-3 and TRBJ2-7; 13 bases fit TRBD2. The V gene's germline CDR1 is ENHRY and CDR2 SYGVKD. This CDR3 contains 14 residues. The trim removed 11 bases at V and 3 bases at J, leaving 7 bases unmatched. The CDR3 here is CASARTSGSYEQYF. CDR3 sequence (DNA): TGTGCCTCTGCACGGACTAGCGGGAGCTACGAGCAGTACTTC.

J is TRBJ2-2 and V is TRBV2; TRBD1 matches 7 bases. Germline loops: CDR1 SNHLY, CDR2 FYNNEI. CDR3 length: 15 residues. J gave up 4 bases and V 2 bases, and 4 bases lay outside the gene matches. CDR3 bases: TGTGCCAGCAGTGAATTGGGACAGCCCACCGGGGAGCTGTTTTTT. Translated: CASSELGQPTGELFF.

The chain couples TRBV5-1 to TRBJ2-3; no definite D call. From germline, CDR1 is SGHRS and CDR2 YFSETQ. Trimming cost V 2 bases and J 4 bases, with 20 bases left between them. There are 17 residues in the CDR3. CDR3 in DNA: TGCGCCAGCAGCTTTGCGCCAACTAATTCCAATGCAGATACGCAGTATTTT. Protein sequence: CASSFAPTNSNADTQYF. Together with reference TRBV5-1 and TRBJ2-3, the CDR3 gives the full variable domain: KAGVTQTPRYLIKTRGQQVTLSCSPISGHRSVSWYQQTPGQGLQFLFEYFSETQRNKGNFPGRFSGRQFSNSRSEMNVSTLELGDSALYLCASSFAPTNSNADTQYFGPGTRLTVL.

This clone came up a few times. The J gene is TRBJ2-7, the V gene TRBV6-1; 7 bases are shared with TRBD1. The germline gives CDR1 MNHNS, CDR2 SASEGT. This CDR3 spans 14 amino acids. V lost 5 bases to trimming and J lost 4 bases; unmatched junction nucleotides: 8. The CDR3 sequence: CASSFDRVGYEQYF. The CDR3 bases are TGTGCCAGCAGTTTCGACAGGGTAGGGTACGAGCAGTACTTC.

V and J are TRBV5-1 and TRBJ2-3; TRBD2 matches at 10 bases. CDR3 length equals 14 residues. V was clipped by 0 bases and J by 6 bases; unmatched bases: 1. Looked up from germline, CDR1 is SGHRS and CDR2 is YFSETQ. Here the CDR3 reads CASSLATSGDTQYF. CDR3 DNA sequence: TGCGCCAGCAGCTTGGCGACTAGCGGGGATACGCAGTATTTT.

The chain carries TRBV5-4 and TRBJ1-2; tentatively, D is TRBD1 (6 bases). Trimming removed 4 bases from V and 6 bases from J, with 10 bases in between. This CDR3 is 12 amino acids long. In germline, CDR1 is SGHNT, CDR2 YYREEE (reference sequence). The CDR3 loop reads CASSGGGDGYTF. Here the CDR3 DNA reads TGTGCCAGCAGCGGAGGGGGGGATGGCTACACCTTC. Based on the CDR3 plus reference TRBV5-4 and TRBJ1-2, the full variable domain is ETGVTQSPTHLIKTRGQQVTLRCSSQSGHNTVSWYQQALGQGPQFIFQYYREEENGRGNFPPRFSGLQFPNYSSELNVNALELDDSALYLCASSGGGDGYTFGSGTRLTVV.

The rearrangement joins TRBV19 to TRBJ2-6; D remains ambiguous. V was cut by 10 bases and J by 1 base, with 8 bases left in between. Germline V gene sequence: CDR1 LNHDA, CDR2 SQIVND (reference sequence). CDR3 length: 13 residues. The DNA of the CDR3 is TGTGCCACCTCTGTTTCTGGGGCCAACGTCCTGACTTTC. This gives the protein CATSVSGANVLTF.

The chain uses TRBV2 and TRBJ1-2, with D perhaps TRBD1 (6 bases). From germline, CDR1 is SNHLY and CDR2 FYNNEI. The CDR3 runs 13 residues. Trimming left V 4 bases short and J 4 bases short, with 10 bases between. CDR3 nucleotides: TGTGCCAGCAGTGCACAGGGTGGCTATGGCTACACCTTC. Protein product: CASSAQGGYGYTF. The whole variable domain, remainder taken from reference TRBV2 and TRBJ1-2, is EPEVTQTPSHQVTQMGQEVILRCVPISNHLYFYWYRQILGQKVEFLVSFYNNEISEKSEIFDDQFSVERPDGSNFTLKIRSTKLEDSAMYFCASSAQGGYGYTFGSGTRLTVV.

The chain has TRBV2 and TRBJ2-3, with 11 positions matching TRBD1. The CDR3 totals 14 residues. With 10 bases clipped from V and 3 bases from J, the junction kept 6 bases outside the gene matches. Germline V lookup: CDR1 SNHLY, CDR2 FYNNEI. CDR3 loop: CANKGQGATDTQYF. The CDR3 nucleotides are TGTGCCAACAAAGGACAGGGGGCAACAGATACGCAGTATTTT.

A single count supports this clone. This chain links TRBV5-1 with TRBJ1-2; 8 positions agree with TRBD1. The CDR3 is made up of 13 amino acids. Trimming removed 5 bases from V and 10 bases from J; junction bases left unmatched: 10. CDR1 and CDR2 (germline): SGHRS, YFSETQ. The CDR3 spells CASSRGTGEVYTF. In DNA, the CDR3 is TGCGCCAGCAGTCGAGGGACAGGTGAAGTCTACACCTTC.

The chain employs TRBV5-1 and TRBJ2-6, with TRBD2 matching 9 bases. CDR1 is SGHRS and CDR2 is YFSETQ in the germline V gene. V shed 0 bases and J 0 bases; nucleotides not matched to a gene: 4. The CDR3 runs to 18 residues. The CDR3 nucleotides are TGCGCCAGCAGCTTGGATGCGGGGGGGACCTCTGGGGCCAACGTCCTGACTTTC. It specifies CASSLDAGGTSGANVLTF.

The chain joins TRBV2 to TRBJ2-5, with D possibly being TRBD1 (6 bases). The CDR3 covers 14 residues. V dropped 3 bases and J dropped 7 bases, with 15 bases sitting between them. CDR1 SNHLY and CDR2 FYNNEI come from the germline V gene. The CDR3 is CASSDLTGSGTQYF. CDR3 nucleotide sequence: TGTGCCAGCAGTGATCTGACAGGTTCAGGGACCCAGTACTTC.

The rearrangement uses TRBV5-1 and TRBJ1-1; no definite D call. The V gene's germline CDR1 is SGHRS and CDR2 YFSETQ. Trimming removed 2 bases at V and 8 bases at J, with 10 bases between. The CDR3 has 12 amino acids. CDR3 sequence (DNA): TGCGCCAGCAGCTTTGCAGGTCGGGAAGCTTTCTTT. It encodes CASSFAGREAFF.

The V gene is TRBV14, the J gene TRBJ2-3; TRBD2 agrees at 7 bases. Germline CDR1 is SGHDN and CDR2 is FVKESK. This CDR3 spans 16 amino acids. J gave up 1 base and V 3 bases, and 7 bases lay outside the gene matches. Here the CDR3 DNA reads TGTGCCAGCAGCCACAGTAGACTAGCAGGCACAGATACGCAGTATTTT. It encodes CASSHSRLAGTDTQYF.

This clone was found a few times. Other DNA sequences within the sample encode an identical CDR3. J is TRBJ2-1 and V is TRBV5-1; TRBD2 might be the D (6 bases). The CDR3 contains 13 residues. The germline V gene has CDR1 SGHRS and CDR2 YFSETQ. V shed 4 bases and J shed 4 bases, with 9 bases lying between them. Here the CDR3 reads CASSLTSYNEQFF. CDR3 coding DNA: TGCGCCAGCAGCCTGACTAGTTACAATGAGCAGTTCTTC.

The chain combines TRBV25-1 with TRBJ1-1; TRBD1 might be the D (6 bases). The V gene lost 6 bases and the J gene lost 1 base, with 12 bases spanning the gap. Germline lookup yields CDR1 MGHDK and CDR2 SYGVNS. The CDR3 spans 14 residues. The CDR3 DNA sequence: TGTGCCAGCAGGACCGGGACAAAGAACACTGAAGCTTTCTTT. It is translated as CASRTGTKNTEAFF.

CDR3 nucleotide sequence: TGTGCCACTCGACAGGGGCCCCAAAGCTATGAGCAGTTCTTC. It yields the protein CATRQGPQSYEQFF. The chain links TRBV6-1 to TRBJ2-1; 8 bases line up with TRBD1. Germline V gives CDR1 MNHNS, CDR2 SASEGT. The CDR3 runs to 14 residues. V lost 10 bases to trimming and J lost 8 bases; unmatched junction nucleotides: 13.

The CDR3 nucleotides are TGCGCCAGCACCAGAACAGGGGGCAGCCCTGAAGCTTTCTTT. Amino acid sequence: CASTRTGGSPEAFF. The gene calls are TRBV5-1 and TRBJ1-1; the match to TRBD1 covers 9 bases. CDR3 length: 14 amino acids. The germline V gene has CDR1 SGHRS and CDR2 YFSETQ. J lost 6 bases, V lost 6 bases, and 9 bases had no gene match.